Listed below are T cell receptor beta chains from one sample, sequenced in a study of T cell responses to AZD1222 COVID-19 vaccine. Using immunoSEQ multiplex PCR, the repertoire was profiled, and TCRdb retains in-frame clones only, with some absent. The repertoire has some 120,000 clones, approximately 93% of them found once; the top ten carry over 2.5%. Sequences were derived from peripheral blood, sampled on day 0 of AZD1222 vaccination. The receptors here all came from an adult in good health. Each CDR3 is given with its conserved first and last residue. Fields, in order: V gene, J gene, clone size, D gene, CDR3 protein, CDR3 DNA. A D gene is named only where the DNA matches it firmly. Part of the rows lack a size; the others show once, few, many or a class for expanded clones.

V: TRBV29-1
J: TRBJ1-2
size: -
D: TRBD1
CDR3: CSVEAWTGLLNYGYTF
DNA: TGCAGCGTTGAAGCTTGGACAGGCCTCCTTAACTATGGCTACACCTTC

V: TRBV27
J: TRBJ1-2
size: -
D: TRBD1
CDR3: CASSLTGGQGYGYTF
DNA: TGTGCCAGCAGTTTGACAGGGGGACAGGGGTATGGCTACACCTTC

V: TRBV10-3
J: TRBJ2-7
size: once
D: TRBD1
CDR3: CATSEDETGGSHF
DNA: TGTGCCACCAGTGAGGATGAGACAGGGGGTTCCCACTTC

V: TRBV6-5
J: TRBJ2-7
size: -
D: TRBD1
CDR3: CASSSGTVRSYEQYF
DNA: TGTGCCAGCAGTAGTGGGACAGTCCGCTCCTACGAGCAGTACTTC

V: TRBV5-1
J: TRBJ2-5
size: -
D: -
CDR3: CASRAAVGGSETQYF
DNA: TGCGCCAGCAGGGCAGCGGTGGGAGGTTCGGAGACCCAGTACTTC

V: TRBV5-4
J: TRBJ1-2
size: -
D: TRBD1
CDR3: CASTLTGTGKGYTF
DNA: TGTGCCAGCACCCTAACCGGGACAGGGAAGGGCTACACCTTC

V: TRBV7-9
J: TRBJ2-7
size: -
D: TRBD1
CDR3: CASSLSRTGDSYEQYF
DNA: TGTGCCAGCAGCTTAAGTAGGACAGGGGATTCCTACGAGCAGTACTTC

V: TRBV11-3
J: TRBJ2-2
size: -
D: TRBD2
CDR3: CASSRRGSGKAGELFF
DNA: TGTGCCAGCAGCCGCCGGGGTAGCGGGAAAGCCGGGGAGCTGTTTTTT

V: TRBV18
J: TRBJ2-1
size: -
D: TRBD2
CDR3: CASSRNSGTTYNEQFF
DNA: TGTGCCAGCTCACGGAACAGCGGGACGACCTACAATGAGCAGTTCTTC

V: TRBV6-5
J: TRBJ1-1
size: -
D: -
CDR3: CASQGWTEAFF
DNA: TGTGCCAGCCAGGGCTGGACTGAAGCTTTCTTT

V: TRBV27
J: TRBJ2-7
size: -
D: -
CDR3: CASQKGSYEQYF
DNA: TGTGCCAGCCAAAAGGGCTCCTACGAGCAGTACTTC

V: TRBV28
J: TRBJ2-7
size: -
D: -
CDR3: CASRILRFSYEQYF
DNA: TGTGCCAGCAGAATTCTTCGGTTCTCCTACGAGCAGTACTTC

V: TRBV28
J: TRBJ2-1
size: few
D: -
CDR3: CASSPYNEQFF
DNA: TGTGCCAGCAGCCCCTACAATGAGCAGTTCTTC

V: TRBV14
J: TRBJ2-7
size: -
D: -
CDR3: CASSFTGPWYEQYF
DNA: TGTGCCAGCAGTTTTACCGGACCTTGGTACGAGCAGTACTTC

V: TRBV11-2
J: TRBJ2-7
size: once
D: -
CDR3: CASSLWPTHHEQYF
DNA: TGTGCCAGCAGCTTGTGGCCGACGCACCACGAGCAGTACTTC

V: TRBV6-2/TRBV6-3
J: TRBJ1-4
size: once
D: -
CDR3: CASSYRTDPNEKLFF
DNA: TGTGCCAGCAGTTACAGAACAGATCCTAATGAAAAACTGTTTTTT

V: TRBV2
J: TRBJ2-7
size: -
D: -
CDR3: CASSSGRGSYEQYF
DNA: TGTGCCAGCAGTTCAGGGAGGGGGTCCTACGAGCAGTACTTC

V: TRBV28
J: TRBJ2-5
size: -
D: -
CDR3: CASSYQGAVETQYF
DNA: TGTGCCAGCAGTTACCAGGGTGCGGTGGAGACCCAGTACTTC

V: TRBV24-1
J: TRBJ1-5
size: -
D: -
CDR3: CATSDAGTSRNNQPQHF
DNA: TGTGCCACCAGTGATGCCGGGACCTCCCGGAACAATCAGCCCCAGCATTTT

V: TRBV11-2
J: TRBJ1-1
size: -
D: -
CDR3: CASTEGRGFGNTEAFF
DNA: TGTGCCAGCACCGAGGGGAGGGGTTTCGGGAACACTGAAGCTTTCTTT

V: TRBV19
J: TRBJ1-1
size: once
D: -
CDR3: CASSIGEEGYTEAFF
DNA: TGTGCCAGTAGCATTGGAGAGGAGGGGTACACTGAAGCTTTCTTT

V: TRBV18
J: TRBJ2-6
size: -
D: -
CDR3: CASSPLGSLPRANVLTF
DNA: TGTGCCAGCTCACCACTAGGCAGCCTACCGCGGGCCAACGTCCTGACTTTC

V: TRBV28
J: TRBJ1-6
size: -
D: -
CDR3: CASSSYSRDALVYNSPLHF
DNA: TGTGCCAGCAGTTCTTATAGCCGGGACGCCCTGGTCTATAATTCACCCCTCCACTTT

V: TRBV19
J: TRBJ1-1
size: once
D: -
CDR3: CASSILASAGTEAFF
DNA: -

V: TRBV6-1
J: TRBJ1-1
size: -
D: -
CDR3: CASSELLEAFF
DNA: TGTGCCAGCAGTGAATTGCTCGAAGCTTTCTTT

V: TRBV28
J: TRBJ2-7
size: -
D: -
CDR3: CASSFNSPYEQYF
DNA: TGTGCCAGCAGTTTTAACAGCCCCTACGAGCAGTACTTC

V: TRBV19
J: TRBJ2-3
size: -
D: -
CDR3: CASSPPPGTDTQYF
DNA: TGTGCCAGTAGTCCCCCCCCGGGGACAGATACGCAGTATTTT

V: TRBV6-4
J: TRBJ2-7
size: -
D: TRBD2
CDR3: CASRKAGLNYEQYF
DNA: TGTGCCAGCAGAAAAGCGGGGCTAAACTACGAGCAGTACTTC

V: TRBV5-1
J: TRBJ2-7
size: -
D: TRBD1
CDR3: CASSLVGTVYEQYF
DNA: TGCGCCAGCAGCTTGGTTGGGACAGTCTACGAGCAGTACTTC

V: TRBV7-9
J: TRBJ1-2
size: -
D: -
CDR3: CASSPGAGYTF
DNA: TGTGCCAGCAGCCCCGGGGCGGGCTACACCTTC

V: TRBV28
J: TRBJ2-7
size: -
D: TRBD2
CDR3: CASTSLGLGSREQYF
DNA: TGTGCCAGCACTTCCCTTGGACTAGGATCGCGGGAGCAGTACTTC

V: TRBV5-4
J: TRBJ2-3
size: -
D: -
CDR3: CASSLTWDTQYF
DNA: TGTGCCAGCAGCTTGACTTGGGATACGCAGTATTTT

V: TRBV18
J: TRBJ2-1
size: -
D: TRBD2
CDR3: CASSRFREGQFF
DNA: TGTGCCAGCTCACGGTTCAGGGAGGGGCAGTTCTTC

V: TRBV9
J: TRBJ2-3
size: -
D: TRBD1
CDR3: CASSSHMTGANTDTQYF
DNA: TGTGCCAGCAGCTCCCATATGACAGGGGCGAACACAGATACGCAGTATTTT

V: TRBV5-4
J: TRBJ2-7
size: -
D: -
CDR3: CASSPRDSNSYEQYF
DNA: TGTGCCAGCAGCCCCCGGGACTCCAACTCCTACGAGCAGTACTTC

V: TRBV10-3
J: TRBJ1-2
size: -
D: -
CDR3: CAISDGQPYGYTF
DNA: TGTGCCATCAGTGATGGACAACCCTATGGCTACACCTTC

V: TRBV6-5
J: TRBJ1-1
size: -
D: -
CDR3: CASSYTDSGNTEAFF
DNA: TGTGCCAGCAGTTACACGGACAGTGGGAACACTGAAGCTTTCTTT

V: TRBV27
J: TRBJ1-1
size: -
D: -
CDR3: CASSLNGRAEAFF
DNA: TGTGCCAGCAGTTTAAACGGGCGGGCTGAAGCTTTCTTT

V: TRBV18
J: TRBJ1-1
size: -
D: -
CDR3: CASSAQLGNTEAFF
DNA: TGTGCCAGCTCAGCCCAATTGGGGAACACTGAAGCTTTCTTT

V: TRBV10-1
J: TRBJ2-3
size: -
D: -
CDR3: CASSDSTGRDTQYF
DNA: TGCGCCAGCAGTGACTCTACAGGGAGGGATACGCAGTATTTT

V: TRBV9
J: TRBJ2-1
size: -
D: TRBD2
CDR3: CASNLAAGGFYNEQFF
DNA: TGTGCCAGCAATTTGGCCGCGGGAGGGTTTTACAATGAGCAGTTCTTC

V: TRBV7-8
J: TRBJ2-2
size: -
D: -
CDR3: CASSFRLNTGELFF
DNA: TGTGCCAGCAGCTTCCGGTTGAACACCGGGGAGCTGTTTTTT

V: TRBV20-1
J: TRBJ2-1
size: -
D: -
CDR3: CSARDQDWGFF
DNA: TGCAGTGCTAGAGATCAGGACTGGGGGTTCTTC

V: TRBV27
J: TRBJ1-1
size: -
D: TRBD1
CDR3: CASSRTGYPEAFF
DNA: TGTGCCAGCAGCAGGACAGGGTACCCTGAAGCTTTCTTT

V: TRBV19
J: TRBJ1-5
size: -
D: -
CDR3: CASSIYRDQPQHF
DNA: TGTGCCAGTAGTATTTACAGGGATCAGCCCCAGCATTTT

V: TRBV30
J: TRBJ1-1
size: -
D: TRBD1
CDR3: CAWSRGQNTEAFF
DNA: TGTGCCTGGAGCAGGGGGCAAAACACTGAAGCTTTCTTT

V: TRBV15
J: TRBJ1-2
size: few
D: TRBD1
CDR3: CATSRAQTGNYGYTF
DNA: TGTGCCACCAGCAGGGCCCAGACAGGGAACTATGGCTACACCTTC

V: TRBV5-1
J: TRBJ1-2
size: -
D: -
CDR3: CASSVDSRYGYTF
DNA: TGCGCCAGCAGCGTCGACAGTCGATATGGCTACACCTTC

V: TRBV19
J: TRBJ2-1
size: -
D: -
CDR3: CASSIVPGLYNEQFF
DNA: TGTGCCAGTAGTATAGTACCGGGACTGTACAATGAGCAGTTCTTC

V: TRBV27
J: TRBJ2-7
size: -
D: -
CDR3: CASSSGTSHYEQYF
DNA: TGTGCCAGCAGTTCCGGGACATCCCACTACGAGCAGTACTTC

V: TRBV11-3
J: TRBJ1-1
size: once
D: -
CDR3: CASSLGQNTEAFF
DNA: TGTGCCAGCAGCTTAGGACAGAACACTGAAGCTTTCTTT